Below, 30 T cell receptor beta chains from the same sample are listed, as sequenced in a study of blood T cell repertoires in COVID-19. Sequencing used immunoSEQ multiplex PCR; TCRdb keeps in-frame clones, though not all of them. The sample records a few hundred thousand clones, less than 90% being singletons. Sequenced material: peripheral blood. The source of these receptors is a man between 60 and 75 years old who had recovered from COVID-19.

The CDR3: CASSVGTGGNSPLHF. CDR3 in DNA: TGTGCCAGCAGCGTAGGGACAGGGGGAAATTCACCCCTCCACTTT. This sequence joins TRBV9 and TRBJ1-6; TRBD1 aligns across 10 bases. The CDR3 has 15 amino acids. The J segment lost 7 bases and the V segment lost 0 bases, leaving 1 base of the junction unmatched. The germline V gene has CDR1 SGDLS and CDR2 YYNGEE.

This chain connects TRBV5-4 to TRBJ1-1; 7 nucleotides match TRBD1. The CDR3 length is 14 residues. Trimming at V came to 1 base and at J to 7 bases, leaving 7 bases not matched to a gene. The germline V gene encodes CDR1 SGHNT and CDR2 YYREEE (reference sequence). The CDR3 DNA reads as TGTGCCAGCAGCTTGAGACAGGGCCATTATGAAGCTTTCTTT. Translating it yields CASSLRQGHYEAFF.

The CDR3 reads CASSSGTGGRGNEKLFF. In DNA, the CDR3 is TGTGCCAGCAGCTCCGGGACAGGGGGCCGGGGGAATGAAAAACTGTTTTTT. V usage is TRBV11-2 and J usage is TRBJ1-4, with TRBD1 matching 12 bases. The CDR3 is 17 residues long. Germline V lookup: CDR1 SGHAT, CDR2 FQNNGV. The V segment lost 4 bases and the J segment 5 bases; nucleotides outside the gene matches: 8. Full variable domain (remainder filled in from reference TRBV11-2 and TRBJ1-4): EAGVAQSPRYKIIEKRQSVAFWCNPISGHATLYWYQQILGQGPKLLIQFQNNGVVDDSQLPKDRFSAERLKGVDSTLKIQPAKLEDSAVYLCASSSGTGGRGNEKLFFGSGTQLSVL.

The chain's CDR3 is CATSRDPGATSDTQYF. In nucleotides, the CDR3 is TGTGCCACCAGCAGAGACCCAGGGGCGACTTCAGATACGCAGTATTTT. This chain connects TRBV15 to TRBJ2-3; perhaps TRBD1 as D (6 bases). This CDR3 region has 16 residues. CDR1 is LNHNV, CDR2 YYDKDF, per germline (reference sequence). V dropped 0 bases and J dropped 4 bases, with 14 bases sitting between them.

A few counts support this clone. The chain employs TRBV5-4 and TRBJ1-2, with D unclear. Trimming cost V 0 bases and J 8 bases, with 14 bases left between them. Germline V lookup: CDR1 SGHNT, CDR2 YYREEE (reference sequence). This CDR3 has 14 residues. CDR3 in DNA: TGTGCCAGCAGCTTGGGGGGAGGTATCAGAGGCTACACCTTC. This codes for CASSLGGGIRGYTF.

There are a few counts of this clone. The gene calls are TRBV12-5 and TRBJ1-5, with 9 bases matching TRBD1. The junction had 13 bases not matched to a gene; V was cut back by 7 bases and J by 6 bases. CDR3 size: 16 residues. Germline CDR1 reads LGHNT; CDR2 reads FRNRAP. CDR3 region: CASAPDRGVRGQPQHF. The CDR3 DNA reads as TGTGCTAGTGCCCCGGACAGGGGAGTAAGGGGTCAGCCCCAGCATTTT.

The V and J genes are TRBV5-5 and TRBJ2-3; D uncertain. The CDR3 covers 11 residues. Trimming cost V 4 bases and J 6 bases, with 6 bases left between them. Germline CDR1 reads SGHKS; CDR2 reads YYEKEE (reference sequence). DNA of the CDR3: TGTGCCAGCAGCCCCCTGGATACGCAGTATTTT. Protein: CASSPLDTQYF.

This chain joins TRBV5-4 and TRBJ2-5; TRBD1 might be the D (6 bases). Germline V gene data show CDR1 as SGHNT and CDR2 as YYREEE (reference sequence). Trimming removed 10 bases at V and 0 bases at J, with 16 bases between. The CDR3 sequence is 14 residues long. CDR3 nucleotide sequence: TGTGCCGGAAAGGGGGACGGATACCAAGAGACCCAGTACTTC. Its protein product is CAGKGDGYQETQYF.

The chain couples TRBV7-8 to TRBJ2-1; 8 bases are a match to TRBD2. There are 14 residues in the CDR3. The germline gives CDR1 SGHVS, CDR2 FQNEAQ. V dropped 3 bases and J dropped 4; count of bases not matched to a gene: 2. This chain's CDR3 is CASSFIAGYNEQFF. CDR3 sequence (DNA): TGTGCCAGCAGCTTCATAGCGGGGTACAATGAGCAGTTCTTC.

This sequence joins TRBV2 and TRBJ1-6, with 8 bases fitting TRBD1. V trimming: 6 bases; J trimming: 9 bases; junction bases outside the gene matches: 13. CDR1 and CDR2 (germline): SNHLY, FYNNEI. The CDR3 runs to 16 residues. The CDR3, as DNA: TGTGCCAGCAGGAGCCCAGGGCAGGGGGCCGGTTCACCCCTCCACTTT. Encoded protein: CASRSPGQGAGSPLHF.

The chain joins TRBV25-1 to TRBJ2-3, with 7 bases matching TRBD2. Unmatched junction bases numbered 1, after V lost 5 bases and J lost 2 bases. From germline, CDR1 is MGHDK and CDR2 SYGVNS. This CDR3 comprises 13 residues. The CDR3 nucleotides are TGTGCCAGCAGTCGGGACTACACAGATACGCAGTATTTT. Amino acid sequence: CASSRDYTDTQYF.

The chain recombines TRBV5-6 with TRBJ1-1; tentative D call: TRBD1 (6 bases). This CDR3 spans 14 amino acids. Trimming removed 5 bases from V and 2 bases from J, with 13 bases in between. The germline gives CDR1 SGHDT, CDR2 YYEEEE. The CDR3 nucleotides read TGTGCCAGCAGACCTCGCAGGGGAAACACTGAAGCTTTCTTT. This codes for CASRPRRGNTEAFF.

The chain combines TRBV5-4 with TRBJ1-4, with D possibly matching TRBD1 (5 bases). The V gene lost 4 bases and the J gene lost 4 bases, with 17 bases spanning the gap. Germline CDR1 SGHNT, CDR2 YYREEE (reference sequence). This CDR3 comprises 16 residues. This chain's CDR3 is CASSQGLLNRNEKLFF. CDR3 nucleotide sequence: TGTGCCAGCAGCCAGGGCCTCTTGAACCGTAATGAAAAACTGTTTTTT.

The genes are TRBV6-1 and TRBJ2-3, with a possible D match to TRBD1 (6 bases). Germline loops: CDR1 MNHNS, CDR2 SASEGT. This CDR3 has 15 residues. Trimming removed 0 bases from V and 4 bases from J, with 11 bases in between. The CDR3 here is CASSEAVGAPDTQYF. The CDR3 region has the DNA TGTGCCAGCAGTGAAGCGGTGGGGGCTCCAGATACGCAGTATTTT.

The CDR3 DNA follows: TGTGCCAGCAGTGGGGAGGGAAGATCACCCCTCCACTTT. Translated: CASSGEGRSPLHF. This chain links TRBV3-1 (or the pseudogene TRBV3-2) with TRBJ1-6; D unclear. Germline assignment: CDR1 LGHDT and CDR2 YNNKEL (reference sequence). V lost 6 bases and J lost 10, with 13 bases in between. The CDR3 spans 13 residues.

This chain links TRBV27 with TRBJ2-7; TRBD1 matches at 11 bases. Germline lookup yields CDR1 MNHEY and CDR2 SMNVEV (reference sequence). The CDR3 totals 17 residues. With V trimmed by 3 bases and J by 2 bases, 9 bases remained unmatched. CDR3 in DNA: TGTGCCAGCAGTTTTCTGCGAACGGGACAGGGGGCCTACGAGCAGTACTTC. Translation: CASSFLRTGQGAYEQYF.

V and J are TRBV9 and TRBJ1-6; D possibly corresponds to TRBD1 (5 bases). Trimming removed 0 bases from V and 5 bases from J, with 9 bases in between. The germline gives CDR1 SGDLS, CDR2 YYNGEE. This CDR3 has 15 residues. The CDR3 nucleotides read TGTGCCAGCAGCGTAGCACAGGTGCATAATTCACCCCTCCACTTT. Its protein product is CASSVAQVHNSPLHF.

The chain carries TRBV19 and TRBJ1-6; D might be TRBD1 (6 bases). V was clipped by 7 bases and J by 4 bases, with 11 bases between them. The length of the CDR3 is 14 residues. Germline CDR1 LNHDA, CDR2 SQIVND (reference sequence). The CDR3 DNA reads TGTGCCAGTACCCCAACAGGGTATAATTCACCCCTCCACTTT. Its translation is CASTPTGYNSPLHF.

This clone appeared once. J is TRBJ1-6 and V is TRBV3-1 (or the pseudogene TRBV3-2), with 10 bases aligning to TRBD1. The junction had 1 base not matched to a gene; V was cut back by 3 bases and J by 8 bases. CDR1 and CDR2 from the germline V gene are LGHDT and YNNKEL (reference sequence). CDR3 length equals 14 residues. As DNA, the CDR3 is TGTGCCAGCAGCCACGGACAGGGGGATTCACCCCTCCACTTT. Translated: CASSHGQGDSPLHF.

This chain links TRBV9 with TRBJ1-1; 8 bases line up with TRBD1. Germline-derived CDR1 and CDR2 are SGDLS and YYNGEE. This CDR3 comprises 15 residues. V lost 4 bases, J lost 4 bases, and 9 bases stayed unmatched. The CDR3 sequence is CASSLAGGSSTEAFF. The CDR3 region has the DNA TGTGCCAGCAGCTTGGCAGGGGGCTCAAGCACTGAAGCTTTCTTT.

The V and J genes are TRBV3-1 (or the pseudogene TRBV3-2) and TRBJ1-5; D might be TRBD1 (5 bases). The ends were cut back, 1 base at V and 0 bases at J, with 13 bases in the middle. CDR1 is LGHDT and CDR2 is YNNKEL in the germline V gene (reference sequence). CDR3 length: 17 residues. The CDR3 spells CASSQGPTDYSNQPQHF. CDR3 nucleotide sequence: TGTGCCAGCAGCCAAGGCCCGACAGATTATAGCAATCAGCCCCAGCATTTT.

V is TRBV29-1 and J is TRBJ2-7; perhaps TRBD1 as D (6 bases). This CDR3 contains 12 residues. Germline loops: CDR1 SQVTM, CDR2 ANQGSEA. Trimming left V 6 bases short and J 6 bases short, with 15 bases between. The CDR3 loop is CSVDTTGTEQYF. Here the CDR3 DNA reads TGCAGCGTGGATACTACAGGGACCGAGCAGTACTTC.

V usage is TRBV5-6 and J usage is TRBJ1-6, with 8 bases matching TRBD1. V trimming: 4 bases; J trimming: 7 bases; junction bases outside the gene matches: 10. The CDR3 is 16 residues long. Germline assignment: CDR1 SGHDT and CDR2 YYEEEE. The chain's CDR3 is CASSRGEGQGNSPLHF. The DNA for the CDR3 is TGTGCCAGCAGCCGGGGGGAAGGACAGGGAAATTCACCCCTCCACTTT.

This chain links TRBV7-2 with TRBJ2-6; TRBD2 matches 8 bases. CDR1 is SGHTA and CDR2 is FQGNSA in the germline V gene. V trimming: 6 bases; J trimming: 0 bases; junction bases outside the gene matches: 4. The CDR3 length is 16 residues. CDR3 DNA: TGTGCCAGCAGTTTGCGGGGGGTCTCTGGGGCCAACGTCCTGACTTTC. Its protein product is CASSLRGVSGANVLTF.

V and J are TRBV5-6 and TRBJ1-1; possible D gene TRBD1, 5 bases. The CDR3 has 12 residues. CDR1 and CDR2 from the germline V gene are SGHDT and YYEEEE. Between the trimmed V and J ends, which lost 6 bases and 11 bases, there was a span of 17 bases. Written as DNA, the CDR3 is TGTGCCAGCATCCACCCCATGGGGGGTGCTTTCTTT. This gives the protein CASIHPMGGAFF.

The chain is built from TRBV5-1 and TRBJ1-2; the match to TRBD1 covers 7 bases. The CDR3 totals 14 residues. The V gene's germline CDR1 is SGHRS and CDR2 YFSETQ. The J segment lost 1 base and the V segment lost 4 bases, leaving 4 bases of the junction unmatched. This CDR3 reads CASSPGQINYGYTF. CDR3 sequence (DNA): TGCGCCAGCAGCCCGGGACAGATTAACTATGGCTACACCTTC.

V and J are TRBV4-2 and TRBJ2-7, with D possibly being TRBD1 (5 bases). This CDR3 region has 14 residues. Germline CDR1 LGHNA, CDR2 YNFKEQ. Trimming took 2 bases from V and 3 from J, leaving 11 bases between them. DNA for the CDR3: TGTGCCAGCAGCCAACAATTAGACAGCTACGAGCAGTACTTC. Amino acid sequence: CASSQQLDSYEQYF.

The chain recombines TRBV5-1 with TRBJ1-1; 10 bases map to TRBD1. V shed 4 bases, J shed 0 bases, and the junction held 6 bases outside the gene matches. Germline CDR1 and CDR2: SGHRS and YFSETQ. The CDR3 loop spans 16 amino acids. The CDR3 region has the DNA TGCGCCAGCAGCCCCAGACAGGGGGCCCTGAACACTGAAGCTTTCTTT. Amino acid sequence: CASSPRQGALNTEAFF.

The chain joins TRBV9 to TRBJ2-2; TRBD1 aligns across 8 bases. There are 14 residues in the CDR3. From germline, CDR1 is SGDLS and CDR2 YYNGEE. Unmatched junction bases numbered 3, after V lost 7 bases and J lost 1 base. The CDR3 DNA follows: TGTGCCAGCCGAGGGACAGGGAACACCGGGGAGCTGTTTTTT. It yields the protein CASRGTGNTGELFF.

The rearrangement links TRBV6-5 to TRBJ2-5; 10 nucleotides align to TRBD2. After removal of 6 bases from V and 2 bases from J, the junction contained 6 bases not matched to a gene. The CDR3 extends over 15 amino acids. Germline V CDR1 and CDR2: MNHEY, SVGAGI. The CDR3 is CASRSPAGGQETQYF. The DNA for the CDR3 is TGTGCCAGCAGATCCCCAGCGGGGGGGCAAGAGACCCAGTACTTC.